This TCR beta chain was captured in a study of shared clonotypes between healthy human individuals. HIV-negative, healthy adults without recent acute infections or vaccinations were the donors. This clone was found once. The antigen is not known. Study-wide findings and caveats: Rarefaction exposed incomplete sorted-subset sequencing despite large depth. The study found about 5% of naive CD4 clonotypes shared across several donors.

This CDR3 contains 15 residues. V was pared by 1 base and J by 5 bases, with 14 bases between. The germline CDR1 and CDR2 sequences are SEHNR and FQNEAQ (reference sequence). This table comes from immunoSEQ multiplex PCR, and its TCRdb copy is limited to in-frame clones, with some not included. The sample lists about 2.3 million clones; 90% to 95% were seen once. The clonotype was recovered from a man younger than 35 in good health. Some clones in this sample may be carry-over from other donors' samples. The chain joins TRBV7-9 to TRBJ2-5; perhaps TRBD2 as D (6 bases). The sample taken for sequencing was naive CD4+ T cells from PBMCs. Subset specified: CD45RA+ positively selected. The CDR3 coding sequence is TGTGCCAGCAGCTTAGGTTATGTTGGGAGGGAGACCCAGTACTTC. As protein: CASSLGYVGRETQYF.